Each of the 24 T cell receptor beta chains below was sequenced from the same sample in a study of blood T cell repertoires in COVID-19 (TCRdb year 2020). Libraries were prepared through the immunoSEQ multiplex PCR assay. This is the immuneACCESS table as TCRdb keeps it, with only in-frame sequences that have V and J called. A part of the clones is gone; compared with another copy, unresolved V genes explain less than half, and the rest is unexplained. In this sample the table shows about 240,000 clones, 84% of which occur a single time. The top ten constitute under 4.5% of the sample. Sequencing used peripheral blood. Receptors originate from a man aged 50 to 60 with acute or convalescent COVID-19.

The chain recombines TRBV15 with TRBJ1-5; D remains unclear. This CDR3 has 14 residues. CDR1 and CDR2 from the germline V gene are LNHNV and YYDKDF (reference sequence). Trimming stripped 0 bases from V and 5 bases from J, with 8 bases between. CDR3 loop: CATSRDRRDQPQHF. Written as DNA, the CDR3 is TGTGCCACCAGCAGAGATAGGAGGGATCAGCCCCAGCATTTT.

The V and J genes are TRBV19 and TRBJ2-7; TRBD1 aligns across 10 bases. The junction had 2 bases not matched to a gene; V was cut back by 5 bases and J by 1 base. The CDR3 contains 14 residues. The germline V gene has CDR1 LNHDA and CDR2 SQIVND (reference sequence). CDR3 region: CASSGTGDSYEQYF. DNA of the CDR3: TGTGCCAGTAGTGGGACAGGGGATTCCTACGAGCAGTACTTC. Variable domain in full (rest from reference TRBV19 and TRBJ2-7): DGGITQSPKYLFRKEGQNVTLSCEQNLNHDAMYWYRQDPGQGLRLIYYSQIVNDFQKGDIAEGYSVSREKKESFPLTVTSAQKNPTAFYLCASSGTGDSYEQYFGPGTRLTVT.

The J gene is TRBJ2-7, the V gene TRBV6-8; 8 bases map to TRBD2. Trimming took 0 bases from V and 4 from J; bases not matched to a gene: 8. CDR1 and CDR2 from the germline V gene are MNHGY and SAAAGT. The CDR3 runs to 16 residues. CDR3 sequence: CASSYSVCGGLYEQYF. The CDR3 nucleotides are TGTGCCAGCAGTTACTCTGTTTGCGGGGGGCTTTACGAGCAGTACTTC.

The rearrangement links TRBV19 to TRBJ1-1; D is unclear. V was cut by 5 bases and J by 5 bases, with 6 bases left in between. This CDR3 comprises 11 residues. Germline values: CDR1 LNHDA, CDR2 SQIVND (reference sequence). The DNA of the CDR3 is TGTGCCAGTAGTGGCGGAACTGAAGCTTTCTTT. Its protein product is CASSGGTEAFF.

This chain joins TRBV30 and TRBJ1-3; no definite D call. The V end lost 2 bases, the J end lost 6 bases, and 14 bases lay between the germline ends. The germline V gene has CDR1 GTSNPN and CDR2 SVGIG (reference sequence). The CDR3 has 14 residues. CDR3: CAWSLGLGENTIYF. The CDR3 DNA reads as TGTGCCTGGAGTCTGGGCTTGGGAGAAAACACCATATATTTT.

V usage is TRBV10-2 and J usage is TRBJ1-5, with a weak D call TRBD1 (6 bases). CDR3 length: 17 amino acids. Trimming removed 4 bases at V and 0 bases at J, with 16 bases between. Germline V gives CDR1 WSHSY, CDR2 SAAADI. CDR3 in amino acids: CASSATMTGYSNQPQHF. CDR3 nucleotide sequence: TGCGCCAGCAGTGCGACCATGACAGGCTATAGCAATCAGCCCCAGCATTTT.

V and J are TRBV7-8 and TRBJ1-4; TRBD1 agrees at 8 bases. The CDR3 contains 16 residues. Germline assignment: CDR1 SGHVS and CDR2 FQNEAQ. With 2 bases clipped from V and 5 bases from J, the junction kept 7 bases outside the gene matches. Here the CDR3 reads CASSLFQAGGNEKLFF. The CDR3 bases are TGTGCCAGCAGCTTATTTCAGGCAGGGGGCAATGAAAAACTGTTTTTT.

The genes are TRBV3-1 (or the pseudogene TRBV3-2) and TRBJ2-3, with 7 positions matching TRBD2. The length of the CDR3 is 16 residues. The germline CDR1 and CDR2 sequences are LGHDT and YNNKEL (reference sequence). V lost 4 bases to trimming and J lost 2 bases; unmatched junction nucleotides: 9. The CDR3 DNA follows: TGTGCCAGCAGCCGGCGGGGGAGCGGGGCCACAGATACGCAGTATTTT. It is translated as CASSRRGSGATDTQYF.

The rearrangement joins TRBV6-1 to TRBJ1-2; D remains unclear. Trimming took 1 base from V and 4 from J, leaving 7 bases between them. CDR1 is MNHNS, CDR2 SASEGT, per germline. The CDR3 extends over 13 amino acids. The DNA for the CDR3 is TGTGCCAGCAGTGAAGGTCAGGTCTATGGCTACACCTTC. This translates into CASSEGQVYGYTF.

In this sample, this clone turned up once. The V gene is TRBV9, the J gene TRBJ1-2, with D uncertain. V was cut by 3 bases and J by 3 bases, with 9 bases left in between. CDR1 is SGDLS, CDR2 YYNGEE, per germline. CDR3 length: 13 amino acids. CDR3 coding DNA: TGTGCCAGCAGCGCCGGTGCGGACTATGGCTACACCTTC. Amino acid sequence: CASSAGADYGYTF.

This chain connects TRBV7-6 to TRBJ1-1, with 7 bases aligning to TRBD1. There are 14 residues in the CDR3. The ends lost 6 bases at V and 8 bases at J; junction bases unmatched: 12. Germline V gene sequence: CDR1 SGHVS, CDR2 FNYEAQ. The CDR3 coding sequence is TGTGCCAGCAGTGCTTTAGACAGGGCGCCGGAAGCTTTCTTT. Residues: CASSALDRAPEAFF.

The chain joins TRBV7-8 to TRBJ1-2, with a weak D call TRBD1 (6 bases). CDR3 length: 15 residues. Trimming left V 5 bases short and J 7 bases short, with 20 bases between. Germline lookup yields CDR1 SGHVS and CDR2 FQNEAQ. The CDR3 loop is CASSPPQGPLGGYTF. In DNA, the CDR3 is TGTGCCAGCAGCCCCCCGCAGGGGCCCCTTGGTGGCTACACCTTC. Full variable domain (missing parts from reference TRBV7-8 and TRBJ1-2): GAGVSQSPRYKVAKRGQDVALRCDPISGHVSLFWYQQALGQGPEFLTYFQNEAQLDKSGLPSDRFFAERPEGSVSTLKIQRTQQEDSAVYLCASSPPQGPLGGYTFGSGTRLTVV.

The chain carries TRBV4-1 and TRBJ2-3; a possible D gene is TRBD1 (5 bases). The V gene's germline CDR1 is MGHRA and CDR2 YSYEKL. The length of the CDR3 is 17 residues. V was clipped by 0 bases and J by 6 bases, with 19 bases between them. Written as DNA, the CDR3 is TGCGCCAGCAGCCAAGAGGGCGTACAGGAGTTCAGGGATACGCAGTATTTT. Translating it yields CASSQEGVQEFRDTQYF.

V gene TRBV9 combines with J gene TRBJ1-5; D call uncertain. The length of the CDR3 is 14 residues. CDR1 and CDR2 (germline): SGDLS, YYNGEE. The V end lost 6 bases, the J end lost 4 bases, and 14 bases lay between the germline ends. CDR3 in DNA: TGTGCCAGCACCTGTTCTTTGCGGAATCAGCCCCAGCATTTT. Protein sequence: CASTCSLRNQPQHF.

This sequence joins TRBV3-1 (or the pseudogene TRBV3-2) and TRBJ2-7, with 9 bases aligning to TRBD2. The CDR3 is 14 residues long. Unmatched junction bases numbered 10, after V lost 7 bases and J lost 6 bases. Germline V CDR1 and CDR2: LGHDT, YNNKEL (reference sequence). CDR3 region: CASNSGGRSSEQYF. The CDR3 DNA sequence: TGTGCCAGCAATAGCGGGGGCAGGAGTTCCGAGCAGTACTTC.

The CDR3, as DNA: TGCGCCAGCAGTGAAGAGGTCATCTACGAGCAGTACTTC. Protein product: CASSEEVIYEQYF. This sequence joins TRBV10-1 and TRBJ2-7; D is unresolved. The germline V and J ends were trimmed by 3 bases and 3 bases, with 9 bases remaining between them. Germline CDR1 WNHNN, CDR2 SYGVQD (reference sequence). The CDR3 has 13 residues.

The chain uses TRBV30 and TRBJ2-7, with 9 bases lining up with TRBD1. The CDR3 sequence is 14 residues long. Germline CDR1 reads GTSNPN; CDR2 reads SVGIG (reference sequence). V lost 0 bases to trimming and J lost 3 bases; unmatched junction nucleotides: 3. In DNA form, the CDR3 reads TGTGCCTGGAGTGTAGGGGGACAGGGCTACGAGCAGTACTTC. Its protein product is CAWSVGGQGYEQYF.

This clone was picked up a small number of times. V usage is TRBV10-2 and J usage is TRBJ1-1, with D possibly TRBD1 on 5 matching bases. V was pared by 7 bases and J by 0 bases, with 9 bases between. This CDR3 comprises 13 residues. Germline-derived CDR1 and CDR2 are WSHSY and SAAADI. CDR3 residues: CASTQGMNTEAFF. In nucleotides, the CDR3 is TGCGCCAGCACGCAGGGAATGAACACTGAAGCTTTCTTT.

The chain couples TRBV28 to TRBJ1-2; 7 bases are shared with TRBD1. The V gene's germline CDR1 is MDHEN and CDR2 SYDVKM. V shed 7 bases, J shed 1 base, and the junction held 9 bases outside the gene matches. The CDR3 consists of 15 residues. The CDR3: CASNRPGQLNYGYTF. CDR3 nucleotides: TGTGCCAGCAACCGCCCGGGACAGCTTAACTATGGCTACACCTTC.

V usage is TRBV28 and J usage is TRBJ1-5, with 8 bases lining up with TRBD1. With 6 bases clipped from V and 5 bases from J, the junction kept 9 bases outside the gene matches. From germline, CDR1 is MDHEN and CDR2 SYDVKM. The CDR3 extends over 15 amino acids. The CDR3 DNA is TGTGCCAGCAGGTCCGCCGGGACAGGATATCAGCCCCAGCATTTT. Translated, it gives CASRSAGTGYQPQHF.

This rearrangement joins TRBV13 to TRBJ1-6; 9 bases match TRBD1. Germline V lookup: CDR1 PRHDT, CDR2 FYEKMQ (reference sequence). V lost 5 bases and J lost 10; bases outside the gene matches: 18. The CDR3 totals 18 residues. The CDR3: CASSTYMGQGVILSPLHF. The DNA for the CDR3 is TGTGCCAGCAGCACCTACATGGGACAGGGAGTCATACTCTCACCCCTCCACTTT.

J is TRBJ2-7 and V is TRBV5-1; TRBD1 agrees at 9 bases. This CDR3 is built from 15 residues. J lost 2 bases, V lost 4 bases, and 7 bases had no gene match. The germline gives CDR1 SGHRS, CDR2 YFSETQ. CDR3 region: CASSLTGTGTYEQYF. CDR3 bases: TGCGCCAGCAGCCTGACTGGGACAGGGACCTACGAGCAGTACTTC.

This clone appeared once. CDR3 protein: CASSLEGANSGANVLTF. The CDR3 coding sequence is TGTGCCAGCAGCTTAGAGGGGGCCAACTCTGGGGCCAACGTCCTGACTTTC. The chain employs TRBV7-6 and TRBJ2-6, with TRBD1 identical over 7 bases. CDR1 and CDR2 (germline): SGHVS, FNYEAQ. This CDR3 spans 17 amino acids. After removal of 1 base from V and 0 bases from J, the junction contained 3 bases not matched to a gene. The variable domain in full, with the rest retrieved from reference TRBV7-6 and TRBJ2-6, is GAGVSQSPRYKVTKRGQDVALRCDPISGHVSLYWYRQALGQGPEFLTYFNYEAQQDKSGLPNDRFSAERPEGSISTLTIQRTEQRDSAMYRCASSLEGANSGANVLTFGAGSRLTVL.

CDR3 loop: CASSPLVTVTEAFF. CDR3 nucleotides: TGTGCCAGCAGCCCTCTCGTAACAGTCACTGAAGCTTTCTTT. The chain links TRBV7-3 to TRBJ1-1, with D unresolved. CDR1 is SGHTA and CDR2 is FQGTGA in the germline V gene. There are 14 residues in the CDR3. Trimming stripped 5 bases from V and 4 bases from J, with 14 bases between.